Listed below are T cell receptor beta chains from one sample, sequenced in a study of T cell repertoires in cytomegalovirus infection. For these receptors, no antigen is known. TCRdb reprocessed the reads via MiXCR and lists one record per CDR3 protein. The data contain fewer than 950,000 distinct CDR3 sequences, less than 35% of them seen just once; the ten biggest clones take up around 12%. The material was cultured CD8+ T cells from PBMCs, obtained from culture after CMV antigen stimulation. The receptors were sampled from a human donor in good health (CMV status not recorded). Some clones in this sample may be carry-over from other donors' samples. Both conserved end residues are part of each CDR3. The D gene is left open where the match is weak. Clone size is not always given. Where it is, it says once, few, many or a class for expanded clones.

size,D,V,J,DNA,CDR3
-,-,TRBV7-9,TRBJ2-4,TGTGCCAGCAGCCCCAGGGACACAAACATTCAGTACTTC,CASSPRDTNIQYF
-,-,TRBV10-3,TRBJ2-1,TGTGCCATCAGCGAGGGATACAATGAGCAGTTCTTC,CAISEGYNEQFF
-,TRBD1,TRBV19,TRBJ1-2,TGTGCCAGCCAAACAGGGGGCGCCGGCTTAGATGGCTACACCTTC,CASQTGGAGLDGYTF
few,-,TRBV4-2,TRBJ2-1,TGTGCCAGCAGCCAAGAAGATGGGGTGCACAATGAGCAGTTCTTC,CASSQEDGVHNEQFF
-,TRBD1,TRBV6-2/TRBV6-3,TRBJ2-5,TGTGCCAGCAGTTACCCCTACCGGACAGGGCGGCAAGAGACCCAGTACTTC,CASSYPYRTGRQETQYF
-,-,TRBV4-3,TRBJ2-4,TGCGCCAGCAGCCAAGATCTTGTCGGCCTACTAACCAAAAACATTCAGTACTTC,CASSQDLVGLLTKNIQYF
few,-,TRBV4-2,TRBJ1-2,TGTGCCAGCAGCCAAGCGACAGCCCCTACAGCCTCCTATGGCTACACCTTC,CASSQATAPTASYGYTF
few,TRBD2,TRBV7-9,TRBJ2-1,TGTGCCAGCCCCGGGAGGGGGAATGAGCAGTTCTTC,CASPGRGNEQFF
-,-,TRBV20-1,TRBJ1-5,TGCAGTGCTAGAGATCGGAGCAGAAGCTATAGCAATCAGCCCCAGCATTTT,CSARDRSRSYSNQPQHF
-,TRBD2,TRBV9,TRBJ2-1,TGTGCCAGCAGCGTAAGCTTAGCGGGGGCACGCAATGAGCAGTTCTTC,CASSVSLAGARNEQFF
few,TRBD2,TRBV28,TRBJ2-1,TGTGCCAGTTCGGGGGGGGCGCTTGGTAATTTCTACAATGAGCAGTTCTTC,CASSGGALGNFYNEQFF
many,TRBD2,TRBV6-1,TRBJ2-3,TGTGCCAGCAGTAGACTAGCGGGGAGGACCCAAGGGACAGATACGCAGTATTTT,CASSRLAGRTQGTDTQYF
few,-,TRBV19,TRBJ2-3,TGTGCCAGTACGTGGGACTCCCGGAGGGGCGGCAGCACAGATACGCAGTATTTT,CASTWDSRRGGSTDTQYF
-,-,TRBV11-2,TRBJ1-3,TGTGCCAGCAGCTTTAGGAGGGGTGGAAACACCATATATTTT,CASSFRRGGNTIYF
-,TRBD1,TRBV9,TRBJ1-4,TGTGCCAGCAGGGGACAGGGACGACTGTTTTTT,CASRGQGRLFF
-,TRBD2,TRBV4-3,TRBJ2-1,TGCGCCAGCAGCCAAGATTCGGGGGGGACCTACAATGAGCAGTTCTTC,CASSQDSGGTYNEQFF
-,TRBD2,TRBV7-6,TRBJ2-1,TGTGCCAGCAGCGCTGAGAGGAGCGGGGGGGTAGGGGATGAGCAGTTCTTC,CASSAERSGGVGDEQFF
few,TRBD1,TRBV10-3,TRBJ2-2,TGTGCCATCAGTGGCGAGACAGGGGCCTCGAACACCGGGGAGCTGTTTTTT,CAISGETGASNTGELFF
-,-,TRBV4-2,TRBJ1-1,TGTGCCAGCAGCCAACTCCAGGGAGGCACTGAAGCTTTCTTT,CASSQLQGGTEAFF
many,-,TRBV7-6,TRBJ1-6,TGTGCCAGCAGCTCACTAGCGAATAATTCACCCCTCCACTTT,CASSSLANNSPLHF
-,-,TRBV6-5,TRBJ2-5,TGTGCCAGCAGCTGGTCTACGACGGAACAAGAGACCCAGTACTTC,CASSWSTTEQETQYF
few,TRBD2,TRBV27,TRBJ2-1,TGTGCCAGCATGGCGGGGGTCTACAATGAGCAGTTCTTC,CASMAGVYNEQFF
-,-,TRBV15,TRBJ1-1,TGTGCCACCAGCAGAGATCGCTCCAAAGCGGCTTTCTTT,CATSRDRSKAAFF
-,-,TRBV13,TRBJ2-1,TGTGCCAGCAGCTTAGTTGGGACTCCCTACAATGAGCAGTTCTTC,CASSLVGTPYNEQFF
few,TRBD2,TRBV20-1,TRBJ2-3,TGCAGTGCTAGAGATCCGGGCGGGGGACGAGATACGCAGTATTTT,CSARDPGGGRDTQYF
few,TRBD2,TRBV7-6,TRBJ2-5,TGTGCCAGCAGCCCAAATTATAATAGCGGGGTAAACCCAGAGACCCAGTACTTC,CASSPNYNSGVNPETQYF
few,-,TRBV4-2,TRBJ1-5,TGTGCCAGCAGCCAAGAGTTGATTAGCAATCAGCCCCAGCATTTT,CASSQELISNQPQHF
-,-,TRBV27,TRBJ1-4,TGTGCCAGCAGTTTGGGGCAGGGGATCGAAAAACTGTTTTTT,CASSLGQGIEKLFF
-,-,TRBV19,TRBJ2-1,TGTGCCAGTAGTATCAGTGGCGACTTTTACAATGAGCAGTTCTTC,CASSISGDFYNEQFF
few,TRBD1,TRBV7-9,TRBJ2-7,TGTGCCAGCAGCACGGACAGGGAGAAGCAGTACTTC,CASSTDREKQYF
-,TRBD2,TRBV5-1,TRBJ2-3,TGCGCCAACAGCTTGGGACTAGCGGGGAGCACAGATACGCAGTATTTT,CANSLGLAGSTDTQYF
few,TRBD1,TRBV5-6,TRBJ1-6,TGTGCCAGCAGCGCGGGGACAGGGAATTCACCCCTCCACTTT,CASSAGTGNSPLHF
many,-,TRBV7-6,TRBJ2-2,TGTGCCAGCAGCTCCCCACGGACGGATCTACCGAACACCGGGGAGCTGTTTTTT,CASSSPRTDLPNTGELFF
few,TRBD1,TRBV5-5,TRBJ2-1,TGTGCCAGCAGTTCCGGACAGGGGAACAATGAGCAGTTCTTC,CASSSGQGNNEQFF
-,-,TRBV20-1,TRBJ1-1,TGCAGTGCTAACTTACCAGACAGCACGAACACTGAAGCTTTCTTT,CSANLPDSTNTEAFF
-,TRBD1,TRBV20-1,TRBJ2-2,TGCAGTGCTGGAGATCTCCGACAGGGGGATTTCACCGGGGAGCTGTTTTTT,CSAGDLRQGDFTGELFF
few,-,TRBV7-9,TRBJ1-1,TGTGCCAGCAGCTTAATTGAAGAGAACACTGAAGCTTTCTTT,CASSLIEENTEAFF
few,-,TRBV6-1,TRBJ2-1,TGTGCCAGCATTGGAATTGGATACAGGGTCCCTAATGAGCAGTTCTTC,CASIGIGYRVPNEQFF
many,-,TRBV7-2,TRBJ2-4,TGTGCCAGCAGCTTAGTTTCGCAGTCAGCCAAAAACATTCAGTACTTC,CASSLVSQSAKNIQYF
-,-,TRBV12-3/TRBV12-4,TRBJ1-1,TGTGCCAGCAAGTTTGGAGGCGCTGAAGCTTTCTTT,CASKFGGAEAFF
few,-,TRBV20-1,TRBJ1-1,TGCAGTGCTAGAGGGGTAGAGCGGGGGGTGAACACTGAAGCTTTCTTT,CSARGVERGVNTEAFF
many,TRBD1,TRBV7-2,TRBJ2-5,TGTGCCAGCAGCCCCCGACAGGGGGCGGGCCAGGAGACCCAGTACTTC,CASSPRQGAGQETQYF
many,-,TRBV7-8,TRBJ1-1,TGTGCCACCTGGGGGGTGGCGAACACTGAAGCTTTCTTT,CATWGVANTEAFF
-,-,TRBV5-5,TRBJ1-5,TGTGCCAGCAGCTTGGAGAGACCAGAGGAGGGTAATCAGCCCCAGCATTTT,CASSLERPEEGNQPQHF
few,-,TRBV5-4,TRBJ1-6,TGTGCCAGCAGCCAACAGAATTCACCCCTCCACTTT,CASSQQNSPLHF
-,-,TRBV24-1,TRBJ1-2,TGTGCCACCAGTGACCGGGACGGTGGAAACTATGGCTACACCTTC,CATSDRDGGNYGYTF
few,-,TRBV7-6,TRBJ2-7,TGTGCCAGCAGCTCAGATGCTAGCGAGCAGTACTTC,CASSSDASEQYF